This T cell receptor (beta chain) was captured by sequencing in a study of cytotoxic CD8 clonotypes in ibrutinib-treated CLL (dated by TCRdb to about 2021). General notes on the study: The cohort was composed of approximately 11 relapsed/refractory and roughly 16 treatment-naive patients; IGHV unmutated status was identified in around 17 patients. Of the approximately 87 people in the trial, 25 to 30 had longitudinal samples available. All remission and progressive disease samples were collected while patients were still receiving ibrutinib. Response samples were obtained after a median of approximately 12 months of treatment, with a range of roughly 6 to 40 months. Cryopreserved peripheral blood mononuclear cells were obtained prior to treatment, at the time of response, and at either disease progression or sustained remission. Responses were partial in roughly 24 patients and complete in 2; after median around 65 months follow-up, approximately 15 stayed in remission and 12 progressed. On average, each sample had roughly 250,000 productive templates and more than 75,000 productive rearrangements. Overall study outcomes, separate from this receptor: An increase in clonality was observed at ibrutinib response, with clonality remaining stable during sustained remission and falling back toward baseline at progression. Public clonotypes were found to be uncommon and were observed to contract or remain stable during treatment; the increase in clonality was shown to reflect expansion of private clonotypes at ibrutinib response. Lymph node repertoires were not examined, and the timing of sampling was not matched between patients in sustained remission and those whose disease progressed. Baseline clonality exceeded that of age-matched healthy donors and correlated strongly with circulating CD8+ T-cell counts.

On a MiSeq, deep resolution sequencing aimed for a depth between 1 in 1 million and 1 in 200,000 T cells, with each clonotype covered 10x on average. The immunoSEQ hsTCRB Kit was used to generate the TCR beta libraries. The authors processed their data as follows. ImmunoSEQ Data Assistant and ImmunoSEQ Analyzer were used for data analysis, and V, D and J genes were assigned according to IMGT definitions. Clonality, which ranges from 0 to 1, was calculated by subtracting the normalized Shannon entropy of productive rearrangement frequencies from one. Public clonotype analysis was restricted to overrepresented clonotypes comprising at least 0.05% of each patient's repertoire. Repertoires from more than ten age-matched healthy donors in immuneACCESS were used as clonality controls. The source is immuneACCESS, and TCRdb retained only in-frame sequences with V and J called. Part of the clones is not carried over; for the studies checked, unresolved V genes explain less than half of this, and the remainder is unexplained. V, J and clone size are taken as reported in that table, and D and trimming were inferred from the DNA itself. The sample includes some 140,000 clones, with 75% to 95% observed a single time. 10% to 11% of the sample is taken by the ten largest.

CDR3 length: 14 amino acids, cysteine to phenylalanine. The CDR3 DNA has 42 bases and is translated from base 1. V loses 3 bases, J loses 1 base, and the germline ends lie 9 bases apart. CDR1 SGHAT and CDR2 FQNNGV were looked up in the germline V gene. The label giving this sample's time point can be read as: approximately eleven months on ibrutinib. Roughly 2 micrograms of genomic DNA were extracted from cryopreserved PBMCs for TCR beta library preparation. Longitudinal blood samples from CLL patients on ibrutinib monotherapy were analyzed using high-throughput TCR beta sequencing. Patients were enrolled in a phase 2 open-label single-center ibrutinib monotherapy trial. Turning to this clone: The antigen it binds to is not known. Base quality data are lacking; no much larger clone is found one base away.

This clonotype was obtained from a human donor with chronic lymphocytic leukemia. The material was PBMCs, obtained after 12 months of ibrutinib treatment. The chain joins TRBV11-2 to TRBJ1-1, with an unclear D gene assignment. CDR3 region: CASSLRARNTEAFF. In nucleotides, the sequence is TGTGCCAGCAGCTTGAGGGCGAGGAACACTGAAGCTTTCTTT.